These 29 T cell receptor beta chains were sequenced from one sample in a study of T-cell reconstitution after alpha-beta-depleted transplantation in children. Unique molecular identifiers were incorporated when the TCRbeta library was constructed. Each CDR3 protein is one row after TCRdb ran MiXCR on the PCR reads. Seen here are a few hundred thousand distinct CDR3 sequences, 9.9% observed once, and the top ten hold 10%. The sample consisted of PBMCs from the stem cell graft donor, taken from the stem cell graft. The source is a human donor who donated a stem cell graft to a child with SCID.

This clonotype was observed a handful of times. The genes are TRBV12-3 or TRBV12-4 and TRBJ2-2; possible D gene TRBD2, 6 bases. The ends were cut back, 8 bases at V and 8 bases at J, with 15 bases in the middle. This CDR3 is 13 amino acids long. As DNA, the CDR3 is TGTGCCAGCCGGCGGGGTCCCGGGGGGGAGCTGTTTTTT. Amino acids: CASRRGPGGELFF.

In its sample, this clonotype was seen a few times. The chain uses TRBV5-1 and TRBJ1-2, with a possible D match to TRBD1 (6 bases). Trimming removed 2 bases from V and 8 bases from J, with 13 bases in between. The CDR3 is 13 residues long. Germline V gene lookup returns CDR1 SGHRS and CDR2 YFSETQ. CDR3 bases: TGCGCCAGCAGCTTAGCAGGGGCCGCGGGCTACACCTTC. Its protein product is CASSLAGAAGYTF.

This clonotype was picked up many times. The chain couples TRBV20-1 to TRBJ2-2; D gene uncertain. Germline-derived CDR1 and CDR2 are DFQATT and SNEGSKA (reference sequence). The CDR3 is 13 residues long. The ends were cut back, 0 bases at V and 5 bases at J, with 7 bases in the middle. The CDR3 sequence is CSARDRVTGELFF. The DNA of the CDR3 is TGCAGTGCTAGAGATAGGGTTACCGGGGAGCTGTTTTTT.

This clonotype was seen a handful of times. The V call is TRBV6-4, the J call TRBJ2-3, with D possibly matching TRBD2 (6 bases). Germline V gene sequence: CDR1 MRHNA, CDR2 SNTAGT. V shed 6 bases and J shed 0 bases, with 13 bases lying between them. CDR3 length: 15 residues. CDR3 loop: CASSIGTASTDTQYF. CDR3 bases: TGTGCCAGCAGCATAGGGACTGCTAGCACAGATACGCAGTATTTT.

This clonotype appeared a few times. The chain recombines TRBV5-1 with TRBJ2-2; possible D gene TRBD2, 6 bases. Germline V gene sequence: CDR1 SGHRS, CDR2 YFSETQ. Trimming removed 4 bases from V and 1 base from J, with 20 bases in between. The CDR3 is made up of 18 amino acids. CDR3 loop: CASSPRLNSGMNTGELFF. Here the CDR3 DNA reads TGCGCCAGCAGCCCCCGGCTAAATAGCGGTATGAACACCGGGGAGCTGTTTTTT.

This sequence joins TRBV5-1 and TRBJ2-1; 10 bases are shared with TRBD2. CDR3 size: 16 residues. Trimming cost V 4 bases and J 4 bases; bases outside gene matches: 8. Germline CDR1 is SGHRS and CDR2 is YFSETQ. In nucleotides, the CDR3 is TGCGCCAGCAGCCACCCCCTAGCGGGGGTTTACAATGAGCAGTTCTTC. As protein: CASSHPLAGVYNEQFF.

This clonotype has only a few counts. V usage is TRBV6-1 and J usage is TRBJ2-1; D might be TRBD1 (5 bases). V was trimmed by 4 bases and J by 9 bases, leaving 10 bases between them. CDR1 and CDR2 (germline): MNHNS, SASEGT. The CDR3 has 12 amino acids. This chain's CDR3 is CASSAQGLEQFF. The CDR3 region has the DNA TGTGCCAGCAGTGCCCAGGGCCTTGAGCAGTTCTTC.

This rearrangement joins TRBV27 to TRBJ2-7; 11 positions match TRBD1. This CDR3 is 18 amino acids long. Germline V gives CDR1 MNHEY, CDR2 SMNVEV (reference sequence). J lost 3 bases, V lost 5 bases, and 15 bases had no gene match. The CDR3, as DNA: TGTGCCAGCAGTCCGAATCTGGGGGGGACAGGGGGTATCTACGAGCAGTACTTC. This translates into CASSPNLGGTGGIYEQYF.

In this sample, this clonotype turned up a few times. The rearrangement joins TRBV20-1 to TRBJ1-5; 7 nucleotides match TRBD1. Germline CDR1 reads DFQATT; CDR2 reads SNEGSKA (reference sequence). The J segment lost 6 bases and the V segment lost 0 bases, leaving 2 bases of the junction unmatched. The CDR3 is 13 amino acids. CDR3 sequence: CSARDSGGQPQHF. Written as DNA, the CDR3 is TGCAGTGCTAGAGATTCAGGGGGTCAGCCCCAGCATTTT.

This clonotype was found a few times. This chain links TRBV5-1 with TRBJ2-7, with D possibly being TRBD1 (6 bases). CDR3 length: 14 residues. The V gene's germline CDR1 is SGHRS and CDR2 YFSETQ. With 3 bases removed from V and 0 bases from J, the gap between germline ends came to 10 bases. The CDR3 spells CASSSGQPSYEQYF. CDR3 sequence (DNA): TGCGCCAGCAGCTCTGGACAGCCCTCCTACGAGCAGTACTTC.

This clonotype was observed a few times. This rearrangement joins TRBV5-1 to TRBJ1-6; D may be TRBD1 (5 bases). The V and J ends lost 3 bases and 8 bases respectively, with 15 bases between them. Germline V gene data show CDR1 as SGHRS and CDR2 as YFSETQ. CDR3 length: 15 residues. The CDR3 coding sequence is TGCGCCAGCAGCTCCCTTGACAGAAACGATTCACCCCTCCACTTT. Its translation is CASSSLDRNDSPLHF.

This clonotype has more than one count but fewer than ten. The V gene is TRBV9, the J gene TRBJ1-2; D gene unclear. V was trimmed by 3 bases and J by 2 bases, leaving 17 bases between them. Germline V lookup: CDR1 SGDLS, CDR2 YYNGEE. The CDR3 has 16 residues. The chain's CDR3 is CASSGTRAVINYGYTF. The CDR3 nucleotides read TGTGCCAGCAGCGGGACCCGGGCCGTTATAAACTATGGCTACACCTTC.

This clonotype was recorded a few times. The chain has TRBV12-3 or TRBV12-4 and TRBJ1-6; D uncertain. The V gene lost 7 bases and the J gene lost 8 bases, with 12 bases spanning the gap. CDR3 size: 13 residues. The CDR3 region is CASTLRGDSPLHF. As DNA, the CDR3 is TGTGCCAGCACCCTACGTGGTGATTCACCCCTCCACTTT.

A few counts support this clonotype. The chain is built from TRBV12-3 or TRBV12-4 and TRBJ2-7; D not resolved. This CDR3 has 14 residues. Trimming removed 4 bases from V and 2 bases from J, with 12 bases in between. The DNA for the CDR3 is TGTGCCAGCAGTTCCGAGGCGGAAACCTACGAGCAGTACTTC. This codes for CASSSEAETYEQYF.

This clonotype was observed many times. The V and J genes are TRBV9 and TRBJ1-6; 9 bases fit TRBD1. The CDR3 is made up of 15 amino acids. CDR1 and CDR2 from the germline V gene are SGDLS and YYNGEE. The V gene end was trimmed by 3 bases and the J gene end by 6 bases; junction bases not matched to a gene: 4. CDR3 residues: CASSARTGVNSPLHF. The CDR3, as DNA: TGTGCCAGCAGCGCAAGGACAGGGGTTAATTCACCCCTCCACTTT.

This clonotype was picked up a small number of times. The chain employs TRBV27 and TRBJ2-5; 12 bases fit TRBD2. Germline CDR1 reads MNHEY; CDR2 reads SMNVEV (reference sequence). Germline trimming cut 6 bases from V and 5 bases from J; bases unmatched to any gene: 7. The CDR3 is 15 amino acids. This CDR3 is CASSLGLAGLETQYF. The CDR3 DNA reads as TGTGCCAGCAGCTTAGGACTAGCGGGGTTGGAGACCCAGTACTTC.

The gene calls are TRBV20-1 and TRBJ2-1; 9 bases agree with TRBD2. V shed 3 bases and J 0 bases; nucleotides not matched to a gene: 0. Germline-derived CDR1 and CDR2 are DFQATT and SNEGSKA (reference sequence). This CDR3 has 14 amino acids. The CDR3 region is CSASSGSSYNEQFF. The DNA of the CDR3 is TGCAGTGCTAGTAGCGGGAGCTCCTACAATGAGCAGTTCTTC.

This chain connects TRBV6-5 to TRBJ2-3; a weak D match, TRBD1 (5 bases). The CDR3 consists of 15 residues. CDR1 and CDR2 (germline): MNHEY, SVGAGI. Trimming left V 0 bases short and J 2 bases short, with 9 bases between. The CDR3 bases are TGTGCCAGCAGTTACTCCTGGACAAACACAGATACGCAGTATTTT. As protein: CASSYSWTNTDTQYF.

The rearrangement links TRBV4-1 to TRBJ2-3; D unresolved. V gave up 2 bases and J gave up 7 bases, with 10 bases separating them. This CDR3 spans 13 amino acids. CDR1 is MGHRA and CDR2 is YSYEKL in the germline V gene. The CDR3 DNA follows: TGCGCCAGCAGCCAAATACTGGGTTATACGCAGTATTTT. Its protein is CASSQILGYTQYF.

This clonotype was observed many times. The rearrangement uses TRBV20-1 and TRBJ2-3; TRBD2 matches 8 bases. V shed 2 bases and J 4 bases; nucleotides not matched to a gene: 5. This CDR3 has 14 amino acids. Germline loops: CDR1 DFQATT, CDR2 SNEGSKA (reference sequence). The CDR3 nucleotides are TGCAGTGCTAGAATAGCGGGGATCGCAGATACGCAGTATTTT. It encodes CSARIAGIADTQYF.

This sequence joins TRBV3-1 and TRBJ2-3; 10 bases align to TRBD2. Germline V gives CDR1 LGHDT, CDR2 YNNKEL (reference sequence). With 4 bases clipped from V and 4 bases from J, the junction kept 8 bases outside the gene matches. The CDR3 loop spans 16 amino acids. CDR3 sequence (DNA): TGTGCCAGCAGCCCGCTAGCGGGGGCGGCCTCAGATACGCAGTATTTT. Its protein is CASSPLAGAASDTQYF.

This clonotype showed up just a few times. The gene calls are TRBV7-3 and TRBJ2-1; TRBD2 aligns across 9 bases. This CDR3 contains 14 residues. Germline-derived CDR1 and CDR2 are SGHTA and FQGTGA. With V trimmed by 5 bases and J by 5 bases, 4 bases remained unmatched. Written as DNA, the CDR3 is TGTGCCAGCAGCCCGCGGGGGGGTGACAATGAGCAGTTCTTC. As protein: CASSPRGGDNEQFF.

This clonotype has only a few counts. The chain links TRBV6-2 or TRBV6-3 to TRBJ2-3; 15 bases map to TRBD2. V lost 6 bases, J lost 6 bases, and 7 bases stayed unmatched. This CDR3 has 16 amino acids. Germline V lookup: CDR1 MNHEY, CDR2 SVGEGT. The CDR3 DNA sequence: TGTGCCAGCAGAGGGACTAGCGGGGGGCCCAGGGATACGCAGTATTTT. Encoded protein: CASRGTSGGPRDTQYF.

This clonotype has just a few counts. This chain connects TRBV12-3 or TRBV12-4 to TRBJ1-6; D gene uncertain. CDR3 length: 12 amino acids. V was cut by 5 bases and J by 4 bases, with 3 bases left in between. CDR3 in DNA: TGTGCCAGCAGTCCTTATAATTCACCCCTCCACTTT. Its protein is CASSPYNSPLHF.

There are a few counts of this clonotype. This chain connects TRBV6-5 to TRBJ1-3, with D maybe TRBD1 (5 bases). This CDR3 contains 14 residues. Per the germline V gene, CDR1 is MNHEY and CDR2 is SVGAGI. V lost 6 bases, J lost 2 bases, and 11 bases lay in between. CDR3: CASSRRAPGNTIYF. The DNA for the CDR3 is TGTGCCAGCAGCCGCAGGGCCCCTGGAAACACCATATATTTT.

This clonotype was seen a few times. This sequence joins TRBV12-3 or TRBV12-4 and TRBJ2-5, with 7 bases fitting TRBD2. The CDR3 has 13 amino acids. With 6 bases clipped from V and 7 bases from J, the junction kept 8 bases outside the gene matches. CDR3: CASRASGDGTQYF. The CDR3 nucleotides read TGTGCCAGCAGAGCTAGCGGCGATGGGACCCAGTACTTC.

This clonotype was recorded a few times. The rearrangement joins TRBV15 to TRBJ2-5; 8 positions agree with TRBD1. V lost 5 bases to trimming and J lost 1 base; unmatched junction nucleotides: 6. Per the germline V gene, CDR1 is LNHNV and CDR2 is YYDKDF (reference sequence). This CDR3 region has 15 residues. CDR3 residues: CATSGDRGLQETQYF. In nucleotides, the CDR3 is TGTGCCACCAGCGGCGACAGGGGCCTCCAAGAGACCCAGTACTTC.

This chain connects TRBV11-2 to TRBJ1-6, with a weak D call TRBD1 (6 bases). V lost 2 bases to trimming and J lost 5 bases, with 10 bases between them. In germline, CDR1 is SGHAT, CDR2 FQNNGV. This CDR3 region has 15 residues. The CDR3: CASSLLGQNNSPLHF. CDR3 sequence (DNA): TGTGCCAGCAGCTTACTTGGACAGAATAATTCACCCCTCCACTTT.

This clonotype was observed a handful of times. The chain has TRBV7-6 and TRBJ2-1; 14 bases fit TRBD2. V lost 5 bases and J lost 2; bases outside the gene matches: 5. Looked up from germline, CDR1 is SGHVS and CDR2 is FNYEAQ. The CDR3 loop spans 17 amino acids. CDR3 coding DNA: TGTGCCAGCAGCATGACTAGCGGGGGGGCCGCCTACAATGAGCAGTTCTTC. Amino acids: CASSMTSGGAAYNEQFF.